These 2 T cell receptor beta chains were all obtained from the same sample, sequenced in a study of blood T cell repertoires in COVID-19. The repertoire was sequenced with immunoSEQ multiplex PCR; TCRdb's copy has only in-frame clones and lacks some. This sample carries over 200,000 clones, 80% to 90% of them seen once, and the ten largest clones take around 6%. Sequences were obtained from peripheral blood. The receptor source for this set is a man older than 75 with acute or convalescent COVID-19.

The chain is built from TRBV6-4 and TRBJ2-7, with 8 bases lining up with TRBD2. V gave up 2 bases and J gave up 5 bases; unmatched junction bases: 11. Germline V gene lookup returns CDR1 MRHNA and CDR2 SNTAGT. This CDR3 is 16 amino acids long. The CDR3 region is CASSDKSGGSGDEQYF. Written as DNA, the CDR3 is TGTGCCAGCAGTGACAAAAGCGGGGGTTCGGGGGACGAGCAGTACTTC.

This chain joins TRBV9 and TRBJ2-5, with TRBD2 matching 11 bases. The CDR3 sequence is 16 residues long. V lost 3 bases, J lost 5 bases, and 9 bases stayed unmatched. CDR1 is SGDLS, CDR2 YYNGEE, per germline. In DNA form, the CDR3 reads TGTGCCAGCAGCGGGAGGCTGGTAGCGGGGGGGGAGACCCAGTACTTC. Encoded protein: CASSGRLVAGGETQYF.